A selection of T cell receptor beta chains follows, all from one sample in a study of Tregs in tolerant kidney transplant recipients. Sequencing used immunoSEQ multiplex PCR; TCRdb keeps in-frame clones, though not all of them. The sample has roughly 64,000 clones; around 87% are singletons. The specimen was CD4+ T cells from blood (PBMCs), collected 6 months after the transplant. The receptor source for this set is a human patient who received a combined kidney and bone marrow transplant. The T cells may partly be graft donor cells. Each CDR3 is given with its conserved first and last residue. Fields, in order: J gene, V gene, clone size, D gene, CDR3 DNA, CDR3 protein. The D gene is left open where the match is weak. Size values are once, few and many counts, or a class for expanded clones, and some rows have none.

j_call: TRBJ2-7; v_call: TRBV7-7; clone_size: few; d_call: NA; cdr3_nt: TGTGCCAGCTTTAAGGGGGAAGCAACATCCGAGCAGTACTTC; cdr3_aa: CASFKGEATSEQYF
j_call: TRBJ2-7; v_call: TRBV15; clone_size: NA; d_call: NA; cdr3_nt: TGTGCCACCAGCAGAGATTCCAGCGGTTACTACGAGCAGTACTTC; cdr3_aa: CATSRDSSGYYEQYF
j_call: TRBJ1-1; v_call: TRBV7-3; clone_size: once; d_call: NA; cdr3_nt: TGTGCCAGCAGTACCCGGGGGGGCACTGAAGCTTTCTTT; cdr3_aa: CASSTRGGTEAFF
j_call: TRBJ1-2; v_call: TRBV4-3; clone_size: once; d_call: TRBD1; cdr3_nt: TGCGCCAGCAGCCGCACAGGGACAGGGACCGACTACACCTTC; cdr3_aa: CASSRTGTGTDYTF
j_call: TRBJ2-2; v_call: TRBV11-3; clone_size: NA; d_call: NA; cdr3_nt: TGTGCCAGCAGCTTAGAGGGGCCCGGGGAGCTGTTTTTT; cdr3_aa: CASSLEGPGELFF
j_call: TRBJ2-5; v_call: TRBV4-3; clone_size: NA; d_call: NA; cdr3_nt: TGCGCCAGCAGCCAAGGGCGGTCGACAGCAAAGTACTTC; cdr3_aa: CASSQGRSTAKYF
j_call: TRBJ1-4; v_call: TRBV5-6; clone_size: few; d_call: TRBD1; cdr3_nt: TGTGCCAGCAGCCCGGGACAGCCCAATGAAAAACTGTTTTTT; cdr3_aa: CASSPGQPNEKLFF
j_call: TRBJ1-5; v_call: TRBV7-2; clone_size: NA; d_call: TRBD1; cdr3_nt: TGTGCCAGCAGCTTAGGGACAGGGGGCGGTCAGCCCCAGCATTTT; cdr3_aa: CASSLGTGGGQPQHF
j_call: TRBJ1-1; v_call: TRBV7-2; clone_size: NA; d_call: NA; cdr3_nt: TGTGCCAGCAGCCCGAACCCATCTTACGGTGAAGCTTTCTTT; cdr3_aa: CASSPNPSYGEAFF
j_call: TRBJ2-1; v_call: TRBV9; clone_size: NA; d_call: NA; cdr3_nt: TGTGCCAGCAGCGTAGAGCCCCGGGGAGAGCAGTTCTTC; cdr3_aa: CASSVEPRGEQFF
j_call: TRBJ2-7; v_call: TRBV11-3; clone_size: NA; d_call: NA; cdr3_nt: TGTGCCAGCAGCCCCTGGAGGGGCGAGCAGTACTTC; cdr3_aa: CASSPWRGEQYF
j_call: TRBJ2-2; v_call: TRBV5-1; clone_size: NA; d_call: NA; cdr3_nt: TGCGCCAGCAGCATCGGGGTCGACACCGGGGAGCTGTTTTTT; cdr3_aa: CASSIGVDTGELFF
j_call: TRBJ2-5; v_call: TRBV29-1; clone_size: NA; d_call: TRBD2; cdr3_nt: TGCAGCGCCGGGACTAGCCGAGAGACCCAGTACTTC; cdr3_aa: CSAGTSRETQYF
j_call: TRBJ2-5; v_call: TRBV7-2; clone_size: NA; d_call: NA; cdr3_nt: TGTGCCAGCAGCTTAAATCCTCCGGGGGAGACCCAGTACTTC; cdr3_aa: CASSLNPPGETQYF
j_call: TRBJ2-7; v_call: TRBV18; clone_size: NA; d_call: NA; cdr3_nt: TGTGCCAGCTCACCACTGGCCGGGTTCTACGAGCAGTACTTC; cdr3_aa: CASSPLAGFYEQYF
j_call: TRBJ1-1; v_call: TRBV19; clone_size: NA; d_call: NA; cdr3_nt: TGTGCCAGTAGCATCCCGTGGGGGCGGGGGAGCACTGAAGCTTTCTTT; cdr3_aa: CASSIPWGRGSTEAFF
j_call: TRBJ2-7; v_call: TRBV7-9; clone_size: NA; d_call: NA; cdr3_nt: TGTGCCAGCCTTGGGACTGTTAAATACGAGCAGTACTTC; cdr3_aa: CASLGTVKYEQYF
j_call: TRBJ2-3; v_call: TRBV11-2; clone_size: NA; d_call: TRBD1; cdr3_nt: TGTGCCAGCAGCCCCGGGACAGAGATAGATACGCAGTATTTT; cdr3_aa: CASSPGTEIDTQYF
j_call: TRBJ1-1; v_call: TRBV7-2; clone_size: NA; d_call: NA; cdr3_nt: TGTGCCAGCAGCTGGAGAAGGGGCGCGGACACTGAAGCTTTCTTT; cdr3_aa: CASSWRRGADTEAFF
j_call: TRBJ2-1; v_call: TRBV10-3; clone_size: NA; d_call: NA; cdr3_nt: TGTGCCATCAGTCCACTACCAATATCAGACAATGAGCAGTTCTTC; cdr3_aa: CAISPLPISDNEQFF
j_call: TRBJ2-3; v_call: TRBV5-5; clone_size: NA; d_call: NA; cdr3_nt: TGTGCCAGCAGCTTGGCGAGGGTTCAAGCAGATACGCAGTATTTT; cdr3_aa: CASSLARVQADTQYF
j_call: TRBJ2-5; v_call: TRBV28; clone_size: NA; d_call: NA; cdr3_nt: TGTGCCAGCAGTCCTTCGACAGTAACAGAGACCCAGTACTTC; cdr3_aa: CASSPSTVTETQYF
j_call: TRBJ1-1; v_call: TRBV11-2; clone_size: NA; d_call: NA; cdr3_nt: TGTGCCAGCAGCTTAGAAGCAGGGTTTAACACTGAAGCTTTCTTT; cdr3_aa: CASSLEAGFNTEAFF
j_call: TRBJ2-7; v_call: TRBV27; clone_size: NA; d_call: TRBD2; cdr3_nt: TGTGCCAGCAGGGCGGGAGGGTCCTACGAGCAGTACTTC; cdr3_aa: CASRAGGSYEQYF
j_call: TRBJ1-5; v_call: TRBV18; clone_size: NA; d_call: NA; cdr3_nt: TGTGCCAGCTCTGTGCAGGGTGTTAGAAATCAGCCCCAGCATTTT; cdr3_aa: CASSVQGVRNQPQHF
j_call: TRBJ2-2; v_call: TRBV27; clone_size: once; d_call: NA; cdr3_nt: TGTGCCAGCTCCGGAGGGCCAATGGTCGGGGAGCTGTTTTTT; cdr3_aa: CASSGGPMVGELFF
j_call: TRBJ1-4; v_call: TRBV5-1; clone_size: NA; d_call: NA; cdr3_nt: TGCGCCAGCAGCTTAATGCAGGGTAATGAAAAACTGTTTTTT; cdr3_aa: CASSLMQGNEKLFF
j_call: TRBJ2-5; v_call: TRBV6-6; clone_size: NA; d_call: NA; cdr3_nt: TGTGCCAGCAGTTACTCGCGGGAAGAGACCCAGTACTTC; cdr3_aa: CASSYSREETQYF
j_call: TRBJ2-5; v_call: TRBV5-1; clone_size: NA; d_call: TRBD2; cdr3_nt: TGCGCCAGCAGCTTAAGCGGGGGGGCACAAGGAAAGACCCAGTACTTC; cdr3_aa: CASSLSGGAQGKTQYF
j_call: TRBJ2-1; v_call: TRBV6-1; clone_size: NA; d_call: NA; cdr3_nt: TGTGCCAGCAGTGCTGACTTCGTTAGCTCCTACAATGAGCAGTTCTTC; cdr3_aa: CASSADFVSSYNEQFF
j_call: TRBJ2-7; v_call: TRBV2; clone_size: NA; d_call: NA; cdr3_nt: TGTGCCAGCAGTGACAGCTCCTACGAGCAGTACTTC; cdr3_aa: CASSDSSYEQYF
j_call: TRBJ2-2; v_call: TRBV4-2; clone_size: NA; d_call: NA; cdr3_nt: TGTGCCGGCAGCAAACCCACAGGGAATTGGGACACCGGGGAGCTGTTTTTT; cdr3_aa: CAGSKPTGNWDTGELFF
j_call: TRBJ2-5; v_call: TRBV2; clone_size: NA; d_call: NA; cdr3_nt: TGTGCCAGCTTGGGGCTGGGAGAGACCCAGTACTTC; cdr3_aa: CASLGLGETQYF
j_call: TRBJ2-3; v_call: TRBV10-3; clone_size: NA; d_call: TRBD1; cdr3_nt: TGTGCCATCAGTGAGTCTGAGGACAGGACTAGCACAGATACGCAGTATTTT; cdr3_aa: CAISESEDRTSTDTQYF
j_call: TRBJ1-4; v_call: TRBV6-1; clone_size: NA; d_call: NA; cdr3_nt: TGTGCCAGCAGTGAAGGATGGGGCGGCCTTAATGAAAAACTGTTTTTT; cdr3_aa: CASSEGWGGLNEKLFF
j_call: TRBJ2-1; v_call: TRBV20-1; clone_size: NA; d_call: NA; cdr3_nt: TGCAGTGGAAACAGGGTTGATGAGCAGTTCTTC; cdr3_aa: CSGNRVDEQFF
j_call: TRBJ1-2; v_call: TRBV9; clone_size: NA; d_call: NA; cdr3_nt: TGTGCCAGCAGCGTAGCACAGGACAGACCCAGCAGGGGCTACACCTTC; cdr3_aa: CASSVAQDRPSRGYTF
j_call: TRBJ2-3; v_call: TRBV5-1; clone_size: NA; d_call: NA; cdr3_nt: TGCGCCAGCACCTTACTGGGGGGAGCAGATACGCAGTATTTT; cdr3_aa: CASTLLGGADTQYF
j_call: TRBJ1-2; v_call: TRBV4-1; clone_size: NA; d_call: TRBD1; cdr3_nt: TGCGCCAGCAGCCAGGACCGGGACAGGGGGCGTTGGATCTATGGCTACACCTTC; cdr3_aa: CASSQDRDRGRWIYGYTF
j_call: TRBJ2-7; v_call: TRBV4-2; clone_size: NA; d_call: NA; cdr3_nt: TGTGCCAGCAGCCAGGGGGGGGGCGGATACGAGCAGTACTTC; cdr3_aa: CASSQGGGGYEQYF
j_call: TRBJ2-4; v_call: TRBV5-6; clone_size: NA; d_call: NA; cdr3_nt: TGTGCCAGCAGCAGCCGACAGGCCCTAGCCAAAAACATTCAGTACTTC; cdr3_aa: CASSSRQALAKNIQYF
j_call: TRBJ2-1; v_call: TRBV15; clone_size: NA; d_call: NA; cdr3_nt: TGTGCCACCAGCAGAGATCTCTCCCTCGCGAATGAGCAGTTCTTC; cdr3_aa: CATSRDLSLANEQFF
j_call: TRBJ2-7; v_call: TRBV19; clone_size: NA; d_call: NA; cdr3_nt: TGTGCCAGTACCGGGACTCTATCGGCCGAGCAGTACTTC; cdr3_aa: CASTGTLSAEQYF
j_call: TRBJ1-3; v_call: TRBV30; clone_size: once; d_call: NA; cdr3_nt: TGTGCCTGGACCCCAGAGAGGCTGAGCTCTGGAAACACCATATATTTT; cdr3_aa: CAWTPERLSSGNTIYF
j_call: TRBJ2-7; v_call: TRBV21-1; clone_size: NA; d_call: NA; cdr3_nt: TGTGCCAGCAGCACACCGGGTTACTACGAGCAGTACTTC; cdr3_aa: CASSTPGYYEQYF
j_call: TRBJ2-5; v_call: TRBV11-1; clone_size: NA; d_call: NA; cdr3_nt: TGTGCCAGCAGCCCAGGTTACAGGGTTGATGGCCAAGAGACCCAGTACTTC; cdr3_aa: CASSPGYRVDGQETQYF
j_call: TRBJ2-7; v_call: TRBV27; clone_size: NA; d_call: TRBD1; cdr3_nt: TGTGCCAGCAGTCCCACGACAGGGGCCTTTTCGAGGGAGCAGTACTTC; cdr3_aa: CASSPTTGAFSREQYF
j_call: TRBJ2-5; v_call: TRBV7-2; clone_size: NA; d_call: NA; cdr3_nt: TGTGCCAGCAGCTTAGCTCCTAGTGGCCTGGAGACCCAGTACTTC; cdr3_aa: CASSLAPSGLETQYF
j_call: TRBJ2-1; v_call: TRBV11-3; clone_size: NA; d_call: NA; cdr3_nt: TGTGCCAGCAGCTTAGCTAGACTTAATGAGCAGTTCTTC; cdr3_aa: CASSLARLNEQFF
j_call: TRBJ2-5; v_call: TRBV4-2; clone_size: NA; d_call: NA; cdr3_nt: TGTGCCAGCAGCCGTGGATGGGACCTAGGGGGAGAGACCCAGTACTTC; cdr3_aa: CASSRGWDLGGETQYF
j_call: TRBJ1-2; v_call: TRBV30; clone_size: NA; d_call: TRBD1; cdr3_nt: TGTGCCGGACAGGGGAATGGCTACACCTTC; cdr3_aa: CAGQGNGYTF